The present entry profiles one TCR beta chain with its context. This clonotype was found many times. Its antigen is not yet known. The sample holds no much larger clone one base away, and base qualities are not on file. Ophthalmopathy patients had moderately to severely active disease, with a Clinical Activity Score of 3 or more, a NOSPECS grade of 4 or more, and a disease duration of less than 3 months. Exclusion was applied to patients with uncontrolled infections, other autoimmune diseases, pregnancy or lactation. Diagnoses relied on clinical symptoms, serum thyroxine and TRAb, thyroid ultrasound and orbital computed tomography. Ficoll-Paque density gradient centrifugation was used to isolate PBMCs from around 9.1 ml of fresh peripheral blood. Total RNA was extracted with Trizol reagent, and quality was checked on an Agilent 2100 Bioanalyzer. These data originate in a study of T cells in Graves' hyperthyroidism and ophthalmopathy (dated by TCRdb to the late 2010s). For the wider study: Peripheral blood samples were taken at the time of initial diagnosis, prior to any treatment. In about 6 Graves' hyperthyroidism patients, the study also compared T-cell repertoires from thyroid tissue with T-cell repertoires from blood. A discovery cohort of roughly 100 patients, about 43 with Graves' ophthalmopathy and about 60 with stable Graves' hyperthyroidism, was used to find distinguishing TCR V-J signatures. The 80 to 100 discovery patients were randomly divided into training and test sets at a 7:3 ratio. An independent validation cohort of around 19 hyperthyroidism patients and approximately 17 patients who later progressed to ophthalmopathy tested prospective prediction of ophthalmopathy. After blood sampling, hyperthyroidism patients were treated with methimazole at a starting dose of 30 mg daily, and ophthalmopathy patients were treated with high-dose intravenous methylprednisolone. The paper reports TCR Vbeta CDR3 sequencing of more than 120 peripheral blood samples: approximately 43 ophthalmopathy, 70 to 85 hyperthyroidism and approximately 17 progressor patients.

The V and J ends are trimmed by 7 bases and 3 bases, leaving 18 bases between them. Taken from cysteine to phenylalanine, the CDR3 has 15 residues. The kept DNA is CDR3 alone, 45 bases in frame from the first base. Study-wide conclusions, independent of this receptor: Most expanded thyroid clonotypes (frequency above 0.001) were also found in blood, which suggests that blood repertoires may mirror thyroid immune responses. No statistical method was used to set the sample size in advance, and investigators knew the group allocation. In validation, the model predicted progression to ophthalmopathy a median of about 5.9 months before onset, with roughly 70% sensitivity and 72.22% specificity. In cross-validation, a model built on a 13 V-J signature told ophthalmopathy apart from stable hyperthyroidism with approximately 90% sensitivity and about 81% specificity, and in testing the same model reached 80%/75%.

The TCR beta CDR3 regions were amplified from RNA transcripts. For the first round of RT-PCR on the TCR CDR3, the HTBI primer set was used together with the Qiagen OneStep RT-PCR kit. Libraries were constructed in a second round of multiplex PCR, after which size selection and purification were performed. Libraries were sequenced paired-end with 100 bp reads on an Illumina HiSeq2000. On the authors' methods: SOAPnuke was used to process the raw data, with reads discarded if the reads contained adapters or uncalled bases, had a mean Phred below 15, or lacked an exact constant-primer or identifier match. COPE v1.2.5 was used to merge the high-quality paired reads, and each unique nucleotide sequence was defined as a clonotype. MiTCR v1.1 was used to align clonotypes to the IMGT TRBV, TRBD and TRBJ reference segments. Analysis was restricted to V-J combinations with a frequency above 0.0001, which covered 99.2% of repertoires. A TCS score was defined as the ratio of F50 (clonal expansion) to E x V (chaos), with BLOSUM62-based TCRdist applied between CDR3 peptides within each V-J. Welch's t-statistics and random forest reduced roughly 500 V-J features to roughly 13, which were used in a naive Bayes classifier (R e1071). The similarity between thyroid and blood repertoires was quantified using the Morisita-Horn index. The public reads were reanalyzed by TCRdb: fastp trimming at Q25, MiXCR alignment, in-frame beta chains only. Each CDR3 protein gets just one entry, which takes the most common genes and DNA from the rows behind it. The V and J calls and clone size are TCRdb's, not the authors'. This sample holds hundreds of thousands of distinct CDR3 sequences; under 15% were observed only once. Clones ranked in the top ten supply roughly 4.5% of the sample.

This clonotype was obtained from a woman in her forties with Graves' ophthalmopathy. Sequencing was carried out using blood. The V gene is TRBV12-3 or TRBV12-4 and the J gene is TRBJ1-1; D gene: possibly TRBD1, on 5 matching bases. The DNA sequence follows: TGTGCCAGCATTCGAGCGGGGCTCCCCGACACTGAAGCTTTCTTT. This encodes CASIRAGLPDTEAFF.